This T cell receptor beta chain was documented in a study of tumor-infiltrating lymphocytes in primary liver carcinoma. Study in general: Patients included men and women of 30 to 69 years. Each of the growths was stage T1-T3 N0M0, extending about 4.2 to 10 cm across.

The template, about 550 ng total RNA, yielded TCR beta cDNA made with a constant-region primer. Slightly modified ARM-PCR served as the procedure for the TCR beta libraries. These libraries came from three rounds of nested multiplex PCR. In the first two PCR rounds, TRBV1-TRBV30 forward primers were paired with a C-beta reverse primer, and each round lasted approximately 9 cycles. From the multiplex PCR reads, TCRdb called clonotypes with MiXCR, one entry per CDR3 protein. The sample holds 95,000 to 100,000 distinct CDR3 sequences; under 70% are singletons and the top ten take approximately 12%. The germline CDR1 and CDR2 sequences are SGHVS and FQNEAQ. The CDR3 has 14 residues. The study co-extracted DNA and RNA from approximately 20-30 mg of unsorted bulk tissue. Every patient in the cohort had a primary liver carcinoma. That carcinoma was treated by surgical resection. Details on this clonotype: Its antigen is undetermined. This may be a read error: a much more frequent sequence differs by one nucleotide.

Study conclusions and caveats: The study found tumor-adjacent and tumor-blood pairs overlapped less than tumor region pairs.

Input material: liver tumor tissue from sampling region 2. Specified subset: tumor region T2, inferior pole. The rearrangement joins TRBV7-8 to TRBJ1-6; 7 bases are a match to TRBD1. The source of this sequence is a woman aged 55-70 years with primary liver carcinoma and hepatitis B virus infection. The CDR3 is CASSLRTGDSLLHF. The CDR3 DNA sequence: TGTGCCAGCAGCCTACGGACAGGAGATTCACTCCTCCACTTT.